This entry lists 2 T cell receptor beta chains sequenced from one sample in a study of human T cells and chemical hapten exposure (dated by TCRdb to about 2021). The meaning of the sample's time point label: patch test 1, 2 weeks after DPC sensitization. The treatment or condition label here, explained by the study, means: therapeutic diphenylcyclopropenone sensitization with weekly scalp DPC. The method behind the library was RACE. This sample was sequenced with a NextSeq 500. TCRdb took the public reads, trimmed them with fastp at Q25, ran MiXCR for clone calling and kept in-frame beta chains. Merged by CDR3 protein, the rows form single entries marked with the most common genes and DNA. The sample table records around 380,000 distinct CDR3 sequences; roughly 4.8% of these occur just once. The ten most abundant clones make up around 2.3% of the sample. The material was whole blood, obtained in connection with sensitization to the hapten diphenylcyclopropenone (DPC). The receptor set was obtained from a woman aged 45-65 years with alopecia areata. Some clones in this sample may be carry-over from other donors' samples.

CDR3 in amino acids: CASIPPRGTGNTEAFF. CDR3 DNA sequence: TGTGCCAGTATCCCGCCCAGGGGGACGGGGAACACTGAAGCTTTCTTT. The chain is built from TRBV19 and TRBJ1-1, with 7 bases aligning to TRBD1. The V gene's germline CDR1 is LNHDA and CDR2 SQIVND (reference sequence). Trimming at V came to 7 bases and at J to 1 base, leaving 12 bases not matched to a gene. This CDR3 is built from 16 residues.

Ten or more counts support this clonotype. The chain joins TRBV4-3 to TRBJ2-3; the match to TRBD2 covers 9 bases. The CDR3 consists of 16 residues. V lost 1 base to trimming and J lost 3 bases; unmatched junction nucleotides: 5. Per germline, CDR1 LGHNA and CDR2 YSLEER. The CDR3, as DNA: TGCGCCAGCAGCCAAGCCTCGGGACTAGCTACAGATACGCAGTATTTT. The encoded protein is CASSQASGLATDTQYF.